One sample yielded the 23 T cell receptor beta chains listed below, sequenced in a study of tissue T cells after allogeneic stem cell transplantation. The table came from immunoSEQ multiplex PCR; TCRdb's copy has only in-frame clones and leaves some out. Of about 48,000 clones listed, around 70% are singletons. The sequenced sample consisted of sorted cells pooled from one or two spleens. These TCRs come from a pool of C57BL/6 mice in good health.

This clone was seen a few times. Gene names follow the mouse nomenclature. With the read ending 1 residue before the CDR3 end, the germline J gene is used to fill in that end. This chain uses TRBV13-1 with TRBJ1-5; TRBD1 agrees at 12 bases. Germline V gene sequence: CDR1 NSHNY, CDR2 SYGAGN. The CDR3 is made up of 13 amino acids. After removal of 4 bases from V and 9 bases from J, the junction contained 2 bases not matched to a gene. CDR3 amino acids: CASSPGQGAAPLF. Incomplete CDR3 DNA: TGTGCCAGCAGTCCGGGACAGGGGGCGGCTCCGCTT.

A word on this clone: Here the gene names and germline are mouse. With the read ending 1 residue before the CDR3 end, the germline J gene is used to fill in that end. The genes are TRBV12-2 and TRBJ2-3, with D unclear. Trimming removed 0 bases at V and 2 bases at J, with 2 bases between. CDR3 length: 12 amino acids. Germline assignment: CDR1 SGHLS and CDR2 HYDKME. Incomplete CDR3 DNA: TGTGCCAGCTCTCTCAATGCAGAAACGCTGTAT. This encodes CASSLNAETLY. The whole CDR3 protein reads CASSLNAETLYF.

Concerning this clone itself: Germline and genes here are mouse. The read halts 1 residue ahead of the CDR3 end, with the missing end drawn from the germline J gene. The chain uses TRBV15 and TRBJ2-4; 9 positions match TRBD1. The CDR3 length is 13 residues. Germline loops: CDR1 SGHND, CDR2 FRSKSL. V dropped 6 bases and J dropped 4; count of bases not matched to a gene: 2. CDR3 bases read: TGTGCCAGCAGAGACAGGGGGAAAAACACCTTGTAC. Protein product: CASRDRGKNTLY. The entire CDR3 protein reads CASRDRGKNTLYF.

This clone was recorded only once. Gene names are mouse gene names. The sequenced fragment ends 1 residue before the CDR3 boundary, so the rest is inferred from the germline J gene. The genes are TRBV5 and TRBJ2-1; 9 bases line up with TRBD2. V trimming: 0 bases; J trimming: 6 bases; junction bases outside the gene matches: 3. The CDR3 sequence is 15 residues long. In germline, CDR1 is LGHNA, CDR2 YNLKQL (reference sequence). CDR3 bases read: TGTGCCAGCAGCCAAGATGGGGGGGCGCGTGCTGAGCAGTTC. Its translation: CASSQDGGARAEQF. The CDR3 reads in full as CASSQDGGARAEQFF.

To note about this clone: The gene names given are mouse names. The CDR3 end lies 1 residue beyond the end of the read and is filled in from the germline J gene. The J gene is TRBJ2-1, the V gene TRBV16, with 8 bases identical to TRBD1. CDR3 length: 16 amino acids. V was pared by 0 bases and J by 5 bases, with 6 bases of the junction left unmatched. Per germline, CDR1 SGHSA and CDR2 FRNQAP. Partial CDR3 DNA: TGTGCAAGCAGCTTAGATCTCGCAGGGGGCGATGCTGAGCAGTTC. Its translation is CASSLDLAGGDAEQF. The complete CDR3 sequence is CASSLDLAGGDAEQFF.

In regard to this clone: Gene names and germline refer to mouse. The CDR3 end lies 1 residue beyond the end of the read and is filled in from the germline J gene. The chain links TRBV15 to TRBJ2-7; the match to TRBD2 covers 8 bases. Germline V gene sequence: CDR1 SGHND, CDR2 FRSKSL. After removal of 5 bases from V and 7 bases from J, the junction contained 4 bases not matched to a gene. The CDR3 spans 12 residues. This CDR3 reads CASSLTGEEQYF. The covered CDR3 bases are TGTGCCAGCAGTCTGACTGGGGAGGAACAGTAC.

This clone was recorded a few times. The genes and germline here are from mouse. Sequencing ends 1 residue short of the CDR3 end; the germline J gene provides the rest. This chain connects TRBV13-3 to TRBJ1-3, with a tentative D call TRBD1 (6 bases). Germline CDR1 NNHDY, CDR2 SYVADS. CDR3 length equals 14 residues. Trimming stripped 4 bases from V and 0 bases from J, with 8 bases between. Partial CDR3 DNA: TGTGCCAGCAGTCGGGACAATTCTGGAAATACGCTCTAT. This gives the protein CASSRDNSGNTLY. The full CDR3 sequence reads CASSRDNSGNTLYF.

This clone came up once. Mouse gene names apply. The read falls 1 residue short of the CDR3 end, and the missing part is taken from the germline J gene. The genes are TRBV12-1 and TRBJ1-1; 7 bases are shared with TRBD1. Losses at the gene ends were 2 bases for V and 3 bases for J; bases not matched to a gene: 2. The germline CDR1 and CDR2 sequences are SGHSN and HYEKVE. CDR3 length equals 13 residues. The part of the CDR3 DNA that was read is TGTGCCAGCTCTCCCGGGACAGACACAGAAGTCTTC. Its translation: CASSPGTDTEVF. The CDR3 as a whole reads CASSPGTDTEVFF.

To note about this clone: Here the gene names and germline are mouse. Sequencing ends 1 residue short of the CDR3 end; the germline J gene provides the rest. The gene calls are TRBV13-1 and TRBJ2-7; 12 bases fit TRBD2. CDR3 length equals 14 residues. Germline V gives CDR1 NSHNY, CDR2 SYGAGN. The junction had 0 bases not matched to a gene; V was cut back by 3 bases and J by 2 bases. Incomplete CDR3 DNA: TGTGCCAGCAGTGGGACTGGGGGGGCCTATGAACAGTAC. It is translated as CASSGTGGAYEQY. From start to end, the CDR3 is CASSGTGGAYEQYF.

Turning to this clone: Mouse germline and gene names are used. The CDR3 end is not reached by the read, which stops 1 residue before it; the germline J gene fills it in. This chain connects TRBV3 to TRBJ1-5, with D uncertain. This CDR3 is built from 13 residues. Deletions cut 0 bases from V and 3 bases from J, with 3 bases between. Germline assignment: CDR1 SNHLY and CDR2 FYNGKV (reference sequence). CDR3 residues: CASSLAGNQAPLF. The CDR3 DNA, read in part, is TGTGCCAGCAGCTTAGCAGGCAACCAGGCTCCGCTT.

Details on this clone: Mouse gene names apply. The sequenced fragment ends 1 residue before the CDR3 boundary, so the rest is inferred from the germline J gene. The chain uses TRBV5 and TRBJ2-7, with 9 positions matching TRBD2. The germline gives CDR1 LGHNA, CDR2 YNLKQL (reference sequence). With 3 bases clipped from V and 7 bases from J, the junction kept 7 bases outside the gene matches. The CDR3 extends over 14 amino acids. Partial CDR3 DNA: TGTGCCAGCAGCCACCCACTGGGGGGCCGGGAACAGTAC. Its protein is CASSHPLGGREQY. The entire CDR3 reads CASSHPLGGREQYF.

A word on this clone: The gene symbols are mouse symbols. The read ends 1 residue shy of where the CDR3 ends; the end is completed using the germline J gene. The genes are TRBV13-3 and TRBJ2-7; TRBD2 matches at 11 bases. The trim removed 1 base at V and 4 bases at J, leaving 4 bases unmatched. This CDR3 region has 15 residues. Germline V gives CDR1 NNHDY, CDR2 SYVADS. CDR3 bases read: TGTGCCAGCAGTGATAGAGGGACTGGGGGTTATGAACAGTAC. This encodes CASSDRGTGGYEQY. The full CDR3 reads CASSDRGTGGYEQYF.

Comment on this clone: The gene symbols are mouse symbols. The read halts 1 residue ahead of the CDR3 end, with the missing end drawn from the germline J gene. The V and J genes are TRBV5 and TRBJ2-7, with 8 bases identical to TRBD2. This CDR3 has 14 amino acids. Losses at the gene ends were 2 bases for V and 3 bases for J; bases not matched to a gene: 3. The germline CDR1 and CDR2 sequences are LGHNA and YNLKQL (reference sequence). CDR3 in amino acids: CASSQPGLGYEQYF. The sequenced CDR3 bases are TGTGCCAGCAGCCAACCAGGACTGGGCTATGAACAGTAC.

As concerns this clone: Germline and genes here are mouse. Coverage ceases 1 residue before the CDR3 finishes, and the germline J gene fills in the end. This rearrangement joins TRBV13-3 to TRBJ2-1; TRBD2 matches at 9 bases. The CDR3 runs to 14 residues. CDR1 is NNHDY, CDR2 SYVADS, per germline. The J segment lost 3 bases and the V segment lost 5 bases, leaving 3 bases of the junction unmatched. The CDR3 region is CASSLWGGYAEQFF. The sequenced CDR3 bases are TGTGCCAGCAGCCTCTGGGGGGGCTATGCTGAGCAGTTC.

This clone turned up a few times. Genes and germline come from the mouse. Sequencing ends 1 residue short of the CDR3 end; the germline J gene provides the rest. The V gene is TRBV16, the J gene TRBJ1-3, with D perhaps TRBD1 (6 bases). The germline CDR1 and CDR2 sequences are SGHSA and FRNQAP. The V and J ends lost 10 bases and 3 bases respectively, with 13 bases between them. This CDR3 region has 13 residues. The CDR3 reads CATQTGSGNTLYF. The part of the CDR3 DNA that was read is TGTGCAACCCAAACAGGGAGTGGAAATACGCTCTAT.

A few counts support this clone. Here the gene names and germline are mouse. The read halts 1 residue ahead of the CDR3 end, with the missing end drawn from the germline J gene. The chain couples TRBV15 to TRBJ2-7; TRBD2 agrees at 10 bases. CDR1 and CDR2 (germline): SGHND, FRSKSL. The V and J ends lost 1 base and 7 bases, in that order; junction bases with no gene match: 1. This CDR3 region has 13 residues. The sequenced CDR3 bases are TGTGCCAGCAGTTTAGACTGGGGGGGAGAACAGTAC. Translated: CASSLDWGGEQY. The CDR3 in full is CASSLDWGGEQYF.

This clone was counted a few times. Germline and genes here are mouse. The sequenced CDR3 bases are TGCACCTGCAGCCCTGACTGGGACTATGAACAGTAC. Translating it yields CTCSPDWDYEQY. In full, the CDR3 is CTCSPDWDYEQYF. The chain is built from TRBV1 and TRBJ2-7; 7 nucleotides align to TRBD2. The observed sequence ends 1 residue before the CDR3 terminus, with the missing tail filled in from the germline J gene. J gave up 3 bases and V 6 bases, and 5 bases lay outside the gene matches. The germline V gene encodes CDR1 NSQYPW and CDR2 LRSPGD (reference sequence). This CDR3 spans 13 amino acids. Full variable domain (remainder filled in from reference TRBV1 and TRBJ2-7): VTLLEQNPRWRLVPRGQAVNLRCILKNSQYPWMSWYQQDLQKQLQWLFTLRSPGDKEVKSLPGADYLATRVTDTELRLQVANMSQGRTLYCTCSPDWDYEQYFGPGTRLTVL.

A remark on this clone: Any gene name here is a mouse gene name. The read stops 1 residue short of the end of the CDR3; the missing end is completed from the germline J gene. V usage is TRBV17 and J usage is TRBJ2-5; tentative D call: TRBD1 (6 bases). Germline V lookup: CDR1 MNHDT, CDR2 YYDKIL. The CDR3 totals 13 residues. Trimming took 5 bases from V and 4 from J, leaving 10 bases between them. The CDR3 region is CASSYRDKDTQYF. CDR3 bases read: TGTGCTAGCAGTTACCGGGACAAAGACACCCAGTAC.

This clone was seen a single time. Gene names are the mouse ones. Read coverage stops 1 residue before the CDR3 terminus; the germline J gene supplies the remainder. This chain uses TRBV12-2 with TRBJ1-4; D is possibly TRBD1 (5 bases). V dropped 4 bases and J dropped 6 bases, with 17 bases sitting between them. The CDR3 runs 15 residues. CDR1 SGHLS and CDR2 HYDKME come from the germline V gene. The sequenced part of the CDR3 DNA is TGTGCCAGCTCCCCGGCGGGCAGGGAGGACGAAAGATTATTT. Protein: CASSPAGREDERLF. The complete CDR3 protein is CASSPAGREDERLFF. The whole variable domain, filled in from reference TRBV12-2 and TRBJ1-4, reads NSGVVQSPRYIIKGKGERSILKCIPISGHLSVAWYQQTQGQELKFFIQHYDKMERDKGNLPSRFSVQQFDDYHSEMNMSALELEDSAVYFCASSPAGREDERLFFGHGTKLSVL.

Notes on this clone: Each gene name is a mouse one. The CDR3 end is not reached by the read, which stops 1 residue before it; the germline J gene fills it in. The chain joins TRBV2 to TRBJ1-1; the match to TRBD1 covers 7 bases. The length of the CDR3 is 15 residues. Germline V gene sequence: CDR1 LGHNA, CDR2 YSYQKL. With V trimmed by 1 base and J by 0 bases, 2 bases remained unmatched. Partial CDR3 DNA: TGTGCCAGCAGCCAAGGGCAGGGGGCAAACACAGAAGTCTTC. Protein sequence: CASSQGQGANTEVF. The whole CDR3 reads CASSQGQGANTEVFF.

With regard to this clone: Gene and germline names: mouse. The read ends 1 residue shy of where the CDR3 ends; the end is completed using the germline J gene. The rearrangement joins TRBV13-1 to TRBJ2-2; TRBD2 matches 11 bases. CDR1 NSHNY and CDR2 SYGAGN come from the germline V gene. The V gene end was trimmed by 2 bases and the J gene end by 2 bases; junction bases not matched to a gene: 2. The CDR3 has 16 amino acids. CDR3 residues: CASSDRDWGNTGQLYF. Partial CDR3 DNA: TGTGCCAGCAGTGACCGGGACTGGGGGAACACCGGGCAGCTCTAC.

As to this clone: These gene names are mouse names. The DNA read from the CDR3 is TGTGCCAGCAGCCGCTGGACAGTTAACCAAGACACCCAGTAC. This encodes CASSRWTVNQDTQY. The full CDR3 reads CASSRWTVNQDTQYF. The chain recombines TRBV5 with TRBJ2-5; D is perhaps TRBD1 (6 bases). Read coverage stops 1 residue before the CDR3 terminus; the germline J gene supplies the remainder. Germline V CDR1 and CDR2: LGHNA, YNLKQL (reference sequence). The CDR3 extends over 15 amino acids. V lost 4 bases and J lost 0, with 11 bases in between.

About this clone: Gene names are mouse gene names. The read terminates 1 residue ahead of where the CDR3 ends, so the germline J gene completes it. The V call is TRBV16, the J call TRBJ1-1; D might be TRBD1 (6 bases). Trimming left V 5 bases short and J 2 bases short, with 9 bases between. There are 13 residues in the CDR3. Per the germline V gene, CDR1 is SGHSA and CDR2 is FRNQAP. CDR3 bases read: TGTGCAAGCAGCCAACAGGGTAACACAGAAGTCTTC. It yields the protein CASSQQGNTEVF. The complete CDR3 reads CASSQQGNTEVFF.